The source of this TCR beta chain is a study of CD8+ T cells in alopecia areata. V was pared by 6 bases and J by 7 bases, with 11 bases of the junction left unmatched. Germline V gene lookup returns CDR1 MNHNY and CDR2 SVGAGI (reference sequence). The length of the CDR3 is 14 residues. Overall study findings and caveats: As there was one nonresponder, how baseline CD8+ expansion relates to response remains uncertain. Scalp lesions, especially in alopecia totalis/universalis, had higher clonality than normal scalp.

Reverse transcription of extracted RNA yielded cDNA, which provided the sequencing template. Libraries were prepared by immunoSEQ multiplex PCR; TCRdb keeps only in-frame clonotypes and omits some of them. Of 200,000 or so clones listed, 58% are singletons. Concerning this clone: Its antigen is not identified.

The treatment was: oral pan-JAK inhibitor, 5-10 mg twice daily. Punch biopsies of lesional scalp, plus peripheral blood, were taken from alopecia areata patients. The source of this sequence is a human donor with alopecia areata. The chain joins TRBV6-6 to TRBJ2-7, with 8 bases that match TRBD2. The starting material was CD4+ T cells sorted from blood, obtained at week 24, from a patient treated with tofacitinib. This CDR3 reads CASSPGTRGKEQYF. As DNA, the CDR3 is TGTGCCAGCAGCCCCGGGACTAGGGGTAAAGAGCAGTACTTC.